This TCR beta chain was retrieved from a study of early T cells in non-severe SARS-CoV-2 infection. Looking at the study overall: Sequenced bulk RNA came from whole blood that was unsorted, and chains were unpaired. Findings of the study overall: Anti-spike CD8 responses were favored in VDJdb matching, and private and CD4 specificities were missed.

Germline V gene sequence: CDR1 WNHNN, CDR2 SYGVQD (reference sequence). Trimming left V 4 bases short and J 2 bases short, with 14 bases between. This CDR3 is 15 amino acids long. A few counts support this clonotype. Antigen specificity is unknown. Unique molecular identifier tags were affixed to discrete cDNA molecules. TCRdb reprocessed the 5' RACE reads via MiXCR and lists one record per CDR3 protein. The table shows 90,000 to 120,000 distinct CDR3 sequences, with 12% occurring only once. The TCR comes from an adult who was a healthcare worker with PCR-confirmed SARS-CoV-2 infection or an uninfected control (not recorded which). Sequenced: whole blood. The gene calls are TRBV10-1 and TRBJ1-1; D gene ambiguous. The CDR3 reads CASSVSGSQNTEAFF. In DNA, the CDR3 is TGCGCCAGCAGTGTGAGCGGCAGCCAAAACACTGAAGCTTTCTTT.